This T cell receptor (beta chain) stems from a study of CXCR3-negative and CXCR3-positive naive CD8 T cells. General study findings and limits: For naive cells, CXCR3-negative and CXCR3-positive subsets had similar TRBV-TRBJ usage; for memory cells, usage differed.

The CDR3 contains 11 residues. Germline V CDR1 and CDR2: SQVTM, ANQGSEA. Remarks on this clonotype: Its antigen remains unidentified.

The method, 5' RACE with UMI labels, was used to prepare the TRB cDNA libraries. Following a re-call of the 5' RACE reads, TCRdb has one entry per CDR3 protein and lacks DNA. This table holds around 40,000 distinct CDR3 sequences. The TCR originated in a human donor in good health. Some clones in this sample may be carry-over from other donors' samples. The rearrangement joins TRBV29-1 to TRBJ2-7. What was sequenced was naive CXCR3- CD8+ T cells from blood. Subset reported: CD45RO-CCR7+CD27+CD95- naive CD8+ T cells lacking CXCR3 (TNR3-). CDR3 sequence reads: CSVEDGLAQYF.